The 20 T cell receptor beta chains listed next were all sequenced from one sample in a study of T cells in Graves' hyperthyroidism and ophthalmopathy. TCR beta CDR3 sequences were amplified from RNA transcripts. In the first-round RT-PCR of the TCR CDR3, the HTBI primer set was used. TCRdb used MiXCR to reprocess the multiplex PCR reads, holding one entry per CDR3 protein. The data show more than 500,000 distinct CDR3 sequences, about 46% seen once. Sequenced: peripheral blood or thyroid tissue (not recorded which). The receptors derive from an adult woman with Graves' disease, either hyperthyroidism or ophthalmopathy (not recorded which).

This clonotype has more than one count but fewer than ten. V gene TRBV27 combines with J gene TRBJ2-5; 7 bases fit TRBD1. Germline V gene lookup returns CDR1 MNHEY and CDR2 SMNVEV (reference sequence). J gave up 6 bases and V 3 bases, and 4 bases lay outside the gene matches. This CDR3 region has 13 residues. CDR3 loop: CASSLTGRQTQYF. As DNA, the CDR3 is TGTGCCAGCAGTTTGACAGGGCGGCAGACCCAGTACTTC.

This clonotype has at least ten counts. This sequence joins TRBV7-6 and TRBJ1-6; D ambiguous. The V end lost 2 bases, the J end lost 7 bases, and 15 bases lay between the germline ends. Per the germline V gene, CDR1 is SGHVS and CDR2 is FNYEAQ. The CDR3 is made up of 16 amino acids. CDR3 region: CASSLSPGERNSPLHF. CDR3 coding DNA: TGTGCCAGCAGCTTATCCCCGGGAGAAAGAAATTCACCCCTCCACTTT.

This clonotype was detected a few times. The chain recombines TRBV2 with TRBJ2-2; D remains ambiguous. The CDR3 spans 14 residues. The germline gives CDR1 SNHLY, CDR2 FYNNEI. The V end lost 7 bases, the J end lost 2 bases, and 11 bases lay between the germline ends. CDR3 sequence (DNA): TGTGCCAGCACGGGTTTACTTAACACCGGGGAGCTGTTTTTT. Translation gives CASTGLLNTGELFF.

The chain uses TRBV19 and TRBJ1-3; D gene uncertain. The CDR3 totals 14 residues. V lost 5 bases, J lost 0 bases, and 8 bases lay in between. Germline assignment: CDR1 LNHDA and CDR2 SQIVND (reference sequence). The CDR3 nucleotides are TGTGCCAGTAGTGCCGGACCCTCTGGAAACACCATATATTTT. Its protein product is CASSAGPSGNTIYF.

A few counts support this clonotype. V usage is TRBV29-1 and J usage is TRBJ2-1; D ambiguous. TRBJ2-7 explains the end of the DNA better; the J call may be wrong. The germline CDR1 and CDR2 sequences are SQVTM and ANQGSEA. The length of the CDR3 is 13 residues. The CDR3 loop reads CSAQASSYNEQYF. CDR3 sequence (DNA): TGCAGCGCGCAGGCGTCCTCCTACAATGAGCAGTACTTC.

This clonotype was found a few times. The chain uses TRBV5-4 and TRBJ2-6; a possible D gene is TRBD2 (6 bases). CDR3 length: 16 residues. Germline V gives CDR1 SGHNT, CDR2 YYREEE (reference sequence). Trimming removed 3 bases at V and 0 bases at J, with 10 bases between. The CDR3 loop reads CASSWGVISGANVLTF. The CDR3 nucleotides are TGTGCCAGCAGCTGGGGGGTCATCTCTGGGGCCAACGTCCTGACTTTC.

The V gene is TRBV29-1, the J gene TRBJ2-2; no clear D. This CDR3 comprises 11 residues. The V end was cut by 4 bases, the J end by 6 bases, with 6 bases between. Germline V gene sequence: CDR1 SQVTM, CDR2 ANQGSEA. CDR3 loop: CSVVSAGELFF. The CDR3, as DNA: TGCAGCGTTGTGTCGGCCGGGGAGCTGTTTTTT.

V gene TRBV6-5 combines with J gene TRBJ1-2; TRBD1 agrees at 7 bases. The germline V gene has CDR1 MNHEY and CDR2 SVGAGI. J gave up 4 bases and V 6 bases, and 8 bases lay outside the gene matches. The CDR3 totals 14 residues. CDR3 residues: CASRHRGPGYGYTF. The DNA of the CDR3 is TGTGCCAGCAGGCATAGGGGGCCAGGCTATGGCTACACCTTC.

A few counts support this clonotype. The chain employs TRBV7-2 and TRBJ1-2; D gene ambiguous. Trimming shortened V by 6 bases and J by 2 bases, and 10 bases separated the two germline ends. Germline V gene data show CDR1 as SGHTA and CDR2 as FQGNSA. This CDR3 has 13 residues. In DNA, the CDR3 is TGTGCCAGCAGGACACAGAGGAACTATGGCTACACCTTC. Translated: CASRTQRNYGYTF. Based on the CDR3 plus reference TRBV7-2 and TRBJ1-2, the full variable domain is GAGVSQSPSNKVTEKGKDVELRCDPISGHTALYWYRQSLGQGLEFLIYFQGNSAPDKSGLPSDRFSAERTGGSVSTLTIQRTQQEDSAVYLCASRTQRNYGYTFGSGTRLTVV.

At least ten counts were recorded for this clonotype. The V call is TRBV9, the J call TRBJ2-2, with D possibly being TRBD2 (5 bases). This CDR3 is 11 amino acids long. Germline V gene sequence: CDR1 SGDLS, CDR2 YYNGEE. Trimming removed 7 bases from V and 6 bases from J, with 7 bases in between. The CDR3 loop is CASGESGELFF. The CDR3 DNA reads TGTGCCAGCGGGGAGTCCGGGGAGCTGTTTTTT.

The chain's CDR3 is CASSEDGTTYAYEQYF. Here the CDR3 DNA reads TGTGCCAGCAGTGAAGATGGGACTACCTACGCCTACGAGCAGTACTTC. The chain carries TRBV2 and TRBJ2-7; TRBD2 matches 7 bases. Germline V gene data show CDR1 as SNHLY and CDR2 as FYNNEI. V was pared by 1 base and J by 2 bases, with 8 bases of the junction left unmatched. This CDR3 is built from 16 residues.

In its sample, this clonotype was seen a few times. CDR3 in amino acids: CASRQGWQPQHF. The CDR3 nucleotides are TGTGCCAGCAGACAGGGGTGGCAGCCCCAGCATTTT. The chain links TRBV25-1 to TRBJ1-5, with TRBD1 matching 7 bases. The germline V gene has CDR1 MGHDK and CDR2 SYGVNS. V shed 6 bases and J 7 bases; nucleotides not matched to a gene: 3. The CDR3 sequence is 12 residues long.

CDR3 in amino acids: CASSLRAETNTGTEAFF. Written as DNA, the CDR3 is TGTGCCAGCAGCTTACGAGCGGAGACTAACACCGGCACTGAAGCTTTCTTT. V and J are TRBV7-9 and TRBJ1-1, with D unresolved. Germline V lookup: CDR1 SEHNR, CDR2 FQNEAQ (reference sequence). The V end was cut by 2 bases, the J end by 4 bases, with 20 bases between. This CDR3 is 17 amino acids long.

This clonotype has a single count. The rearrangement uses TRBV20-1 and TRBJ1-4; 7 bases match TRBD1. The CDR3 has 15 amino acids. The trim removed 4 bases at V and 7 bases at J, leaving 12 bases unmatched. Per germline, CDR1 DFQATT and CDR2 SNEGSKA (reference sequence). As DNA, the CDR3 is TGCAGTGCTATTCGAGGGGGCCCGCGTTTTGAAAAACTGTTTTTT. Its protein product is CSAIRGGPRFEKLFF.

This clonotype has a count of ten or more. The chain links TRBV19 to TRBJ1-1; the D is unclear. The V gene lost 8 bases and the J gene lost 1 base, with 8 bases spanning the gap. Germline-derived CDR1 and CDR2 are LNHDA and SQIVND (reference sequence). The CDR3 is made up of 12 amino acids. The CDR3 nucleotides read TGTGCCAGTTTGGAAGGGAACACTGAAGCTTTCTTT. It yields the protein CASLEGNTEAFF.

This clonotype was seen repeatedly, ten times or more. The chain recombines TRBV29-1 with TRBJ2-7, with a possible D match to TRBD1 (5 bases). The V end was cut by 4 bases, the J end by 3 bases, with 7 bases between. Germline V gene sequence: CDR1 SQVTM, CDR2 ANQGSEA. The CDR3 is 11 amino acids. The CDR3 sequence: CSVATDYEQYF. The CDR3 DNA is TGCAGCGTTGCGACAGACTACGAGCAGTACTTC.

This clonotype came up many times. The V and J genes are TRBV7-2 and TRBJ1-5; D is unclear. The germline V gene encodes CDR1 SGHTA and CDR2 FQGNSA. V was clipped by 1 base and J by 4 bases, with 8 bases between them. The length of the CDR3 is 14 residues. CDR3 amino acids: CASSLGFGNQPQHF. The CDR3, as DNA: TGTGCCAGCAGCTTAGGTTTTGGGAATCAGCCCCAGCATTTT.

There are a few counts of this clonotype. The rearrangement joins TRBV15 to TRBJ2-7; TRBD2 agrees at 9 bases. There are 15 residues in the CDR3. Germline CDR1 is LNHNV and CDR2 is YYDKDF (reference sequence). V lost 1 base and J lost 2; bases outside the gene matches: 3. For the CDR3, the DNA is TGTGCCACCAGCAGAGTGACTAGCGGTACCTACGAGCAGTACTTC. Its protein is CATSRVTSGTYEQYF.

The chain couples TRBV5-1 to TRBJ2-7; D possibly matches TRBD1 or TRBD2 (5 bases each). The ends were cut back, 4 bases at V and 2 bases at J, with 16 bases in the middle. Germline CDR1 and CDR2: SGHRS and YFSETQ. The CDR3 loop spans 15 amino acids. CDR3 coding DNA: TGCGCCAGCAGCGGTGGGACCGTGCCAACCTACGAGCAGTACTTC. Protein: CASSGGTVPTYEQYF.

This clonotype was picked up many times. This rearrangement joins TRBV7-2 to TRBJ2-7; a weak D match, TRBD2 (6 bases). The V end was cut by 6 bases, the J end by 0 bases, with 15 bases between. Per the germline V gene, CDR1 is SGHTA and CDR2 is FQGNSA. The CDR3 contains 15 residues. The CDR3: CASSLGLGLSYEQYF. The CDR3, as DNA: TGTGCCAGCAGTTTGGGACTCGGACTCTCCTACGAGCAGTACTTC.